The rows below give T cell receptor beta chains drawn from one sample of a study of Ad26.COV2.S vaccination and SARS-CoV-2 variants. Sequencing used immunoSEQ multiplex PCR; TCRdb keeps in-frame clones, though not all of them. The table has 300,000 to 350,000 clones, about 89% seen once; the top ten hold around 4.5%. Sequencing was performed on peripheral blood, taken in a trial of Ad26.COV2.S vaccine versus placebo. These TCRs come from a person aged 18-65 years who received the Ad26.COV2.S COVID-19 vaccine or a placebo. The CDR3 runs from the conserved cysteine through the conserved F or W. The D gene is left open where the match is weak. Clone size is not always given. Where it is, it says once, few, many or a class for expanded clones.

D gene	V gene	clone size	J gene	CDR3 DNA	CDR3 protein
TRBD2	TRBV3-1/TRBV3-2	-	TRBJ2-1	TGTGCCAGCAGCCAAGATATGGGACTAGCGGGCCCTCGGGACAATGAGCAGTTCTTC	CASSQDMGLAGPRDNEQFF
TRBD2	TRBV9	-	TRBJ2-5	TGTGCCAGCAGCGTAGGTGGCGGGGGGGCTGGAGAGACCCAGTACTTC	CASSVGGGGAGETQYF
TRBD2	TRBV9	-	TRBJ2-7	TGTGCCAGCAGCGTAGGGCTAGCGGGGCCCTACGAGCAGTACTTC	CASSVGLAGPYEQYF
-	TRBV5-1	-	TRBJ1-1	TGCGCCAGCAGCCCGGGACCGAACACTGAAGCTTTCTTT	CASSPGPNTEAFF
-	TRBV11-3	-	TRBJ1-3	TGTGCCAGCAGCACCAGACGGGAGGACACCATATATTTT	CASSTRREDTIYF
-	TRBV28	once	TRBJ1-2	TGTGCCAGCAGTTTTGAATGGTCGAGAGATGGCTACACCTTC	CASSFEWSRDGYTF
-	TRBV19	-	TRBJ2-3	TGTGCCAGTAGTAGTCACAGCAGCACAGATACGCAGTATTTT	CASSSHSSTDTQYF
TRBD2	TRBV2	-	TRBJ2-7	TGTGCCAGCAGTGAATTCCTAGCGGGAGCATCCTACGAGCAGTACTTC	CASSEFLAGASYEQYF
TRBD1	TRBV9	-	TRBJ2-2	TGTGCCAGCAGCGTCCAGGCCGGGACAGGGGAGGAGGGCGGGGAGCTGTTTTTT	CASSVQAGTGEEGGELFF
-	TRBV5-4	-	TRBJ1-6	TGTGCCAGCAGCCCGTGGACGGCCAGGGCCAGCAATTCACCCCTCCACTTT	CASSPWTARASNSPLHF
-	TRBV3-1/TRBV3-2	-	TRBJ2-5	TGTGCCAGCAGCCAAGATGGTGAGACCCAGTACTTC	CASSQDGETQYF
TRBD2	TRBV19	-	TRBJ2-4	TGTGCCAGTAGTAGCGGGACTAGCGGCGGTTTAGCCAAAAACATTCAGTACTTC	CASSSGTSGGLAKNIQYF
-	TRBV5-1	-	TRBJ2-4	TGCGCCAGCAGCTTGAACGGATTCGTAGAAAACATTCAGTACTTC	CASSLNGFVENIQYF
TRBD2	TRBV6-1	-	TRBJ2-7	TGTGCCAGCAGTGCGGGACTAGCGGGGTTTAGCTCCTACGAGCAGTACTTC	CASSAGLAGFSSYEQYF
TRBD1	TRBV6-2/TRBV6-3	-	TRBJ2-3	TGTGCCAGCAGCTTTGGGACAGCTAGCACAGATACGCAGTATTTT	CASSFGTASTDTQYF
-	TRBV9	few	TRBJ1-3	TGTGCCAGCGGCAAACAGGTGTCCCCCGACACCATATATTTT	CASGKQVSPDTIYF
-	TRBV9	-	TRBJ1-6	TGTGCCAGCAGCGTTACAGATAATAATTCACCCCTCCACTTT	CASSVTDNNSPLHF
-	TRBV3-1/TRBV3-2	few	TRBJ1-2	TGTGCCAGCAGCCAAGGAGGGGTGAACTATGGCTACACCTTC	CASSQGGVNYGYTF
-	TRBV13	-	TRBJ2-1	TGTGCCAGCGCCATTTTCAATGAGCAGTTCTTC	CASAIFNEQFF
TRBD1	TRBV19	once	TRBJ2-3	TGTGCCAGTAGCGCTACAGGGGCCCTGGGGGATACGCAGTATTTT	CASSATGALGDTQYF
-	TRBV3-1/TRBV3-2	-	TRBJ1-2	TGTGCCAGCAGCCTCGGGCCCATAACTAACTATGGCTACACCTTC	CASSLGPITNYGYTF
-	TRBV28	once	TRBJ1-3	TGTGCCAGCACCCTCGGACATCCTTCATCTGGAAACACCATATATTTT	CASTLGHPSSGNTIYF
TRBD2	TRBV19	-	TRBJ2-3	TGTGCCAGTACTCCCTCGACTAGCGGGATTGCGGATACGCAGTATTTT	CASTPSTSGIADTQYF
TRBD1	TRBV18	-	TRBJ1-1	TGTGCCAGCTCACCCTTAATGGCCCAGGGGGGGGCCACTGAAGCTTTCTTT	CASSPLMAQGGATEAFF
-	TRBV28	once	TRBJ1-5	TGTGCCAGCAGTTTAAGGGGGGGCCGAAATCAGCCCCAGCATTTT	CASSLRGGRNQPQHF
TRBD2	TRBV7-9	-	TRBJ2-1	TGTGCCAGCAGCTTAGTAAGAACGGCTAGCGGAGCCTACAATGAGCAGTTCTTC	CASSLVRTASGAYNEQFF
-	TRBV15	-	TRBJ2-7	TGTGCCACCAGCAGAGATTTAAACAGCCCCTACGAGCAGTACTTC	CATSRDLNSPYEQYF
-	TRBV29-1	-	TRBJ2-5	TGCAGCGTTTTTAGACGGCACCAAGAGACCCAGTACTTC	CSVFRRHQETQYF
TRBD1	TRBV5-6	-	TRBJ1-3	TGTGCCAGCAGCTTCCGGGACAGGGGTACTGGAAACACCATATATTTT	CASSFRDRGTGNTIYF
-	TRBV27	few	TRBJ1-4	TGTGCCAGCAGTTCCAGACAGCTACCTAATGAAAAACTGTTTTTT	CASSSRQLPNEKLFF
-	TRBV13	once	TRBJ2-3	TGTGCCAGCAGCTTACGCGGGACAGATACGCAGTATTTT	CASSLRGTDTQYF
TRBD1	TRBV6-5	-	TRBJ1-5	TGTGCCAGCAGTTCGCTTCCGGGACAGCGAAATCAGCCCCAGCATTTT	CASSSLPGQRNQPQHF
-	TRBV27	-	TRBJ1-1	TGTGCCAGCAGTTTATTGGAACTGGGGGGGCGATTAACTGAAGCTTTCTTT	CASSLLELGGRLTEAFF
-	TRBV10-3	-	TRBJ2-7	TGTGCCATCAGTGAGTCCACGGACGCGTCCTACGAGCAGTACTTC	CAISESTDASYEQYF
-	TRBV5-6	once	TRBJ1-3	TGTGCCAGCAGCGGCAACAGGGTTGGAGCTGGAAACACCATATATTTT	CASSGNRVGAGNTIYF
-	TRBV7-8	-	TRBJ1-5	TGTGCCAGCAGCATTCGACCTGTCGAGCGATATAGCAATCAGCCCCAGCATTTT	CASSIRPVERYSNQPQHF
-	TRBV4-1	-	TRBJ1-2	TGCGCCAGCTATGGGGGGTGGTACGGCTACACCTTC	CASYGGWYGYTF
-	TRBV19	-	TRBJ2-3	TGTGCCAGCGCGGACGGCCAGACCGTGGATACGCAGTATTTT	CASADGQTVDTQYF
-	TRBV5-4	-	TRBJ1-1	TGTGCCAGCAGCTCCGGCTTGAACACTGAAGCTTTCTTT	CASSSGLNTEAFF
TRBD1	TRBV19	-	TRBJ2-4	TGTGCCAGTAGTATAGACCACAGGGGGCAAGCCAAAAACATTCAGTACTTC	CASSIDHRGQAKNIQYF
TRBD1	TRBV25-1	few	TRBJ1-5	TGTGCCAGCAGTGGGGACAGTAGAAATCAGCCCCAGCATTTT	CASSGDSRNQPQHF
-	TRBV19	-	TRBJ2-1	TGTGCCAGTAGTAAGGCACTAGCAGACAATGAGCAGTTCTTC	CASSKALADNEQFF
TRBD2	TRBV5-1	-	TRBJ2-1	TGCGCCAGCAGCACCCCGACTAGCGGGAGGGCAGTCAATGAGCAGTTCTTC	CASSTPTSGRAVNEQFF
TRBD2	TRBV6-6	-	TRBJ2-5	TGTGCCAGCAGTTACAGGCGGGGGTCCCAAGAGACCCAGTACTTC	CASSYRRGSQETQYF
-	TRBV27	medium-sized	TRBJ1-5	TGTGCCAGCAGCTACGCTCCGGGACACAATCAGCCCCAGCATTTT	CASSYAPGHNQPQHF
-	TRBV25-1	-	TRBJ1-1	TGTGCCAGCAGTGAAGGGCGCGGGGTGAACACTGAAGCTTTCTTT	CASSEGRGVNTEAFF
-	TRBV28	-	TRBJ1-1	TGTGCCAGCAGGGAGGGGACACAGCCTGAAGCTTTCTTT	CASREGTQPEAFF
-	TRBV11-2	-	TRBJ1-6	TGTGCCAGCAGCCCTCGGGGCAGGGGATATTCACCCCTCCACTTT	CASSPRGRGYSPLHF
TRBD1	TRBV4-3	-	TRBJ2-1	TGCGCCAGCAGCCAGGAAGGGACAGGGGGCTTCAATGAGCAGTTCTTC	CASSQEGTGGFNEQFF
TRBD1	TRBV3-1/TRBV3-2	-	TRBJ2-4	TGTGCCAGCAGCCAAGATTTGGGACAGGGGGGGAACATTCAGTACTTC	CASSQDLGQGGNIQYF
-	TRBV6-5	-	TRBJ2-7	TGTGCCAGCAGTTACGGGGAGGTAGCCTACGAGCAGTACTTC	CASSYGEVAYEQYF
TRBD1	TRBV20-1	-	TRBJ1-2	TGCAGTGCTAGTGGGACAGCCTATGGCTACACCTTC	CSASGTAYGYTF
-	TRBV6-1	-	TRBJ1-3	TGTGCCAGCAGTGAAGCAAGGGGTAGTTCTGGAAACACCATATATTTT	CASSEARGSSGNTIYF
-	TRBV5-1	-	TRBJ2-2	TGCGCCAGCAGCTTCGACAGAACCTCCGGGGAGCTGTTTTTT	CASSFDRTSGELFF
-	TRBV6-5	-	TRBJ2-7	TGTGCCAGCAGCCAGGACAGAAGGACCTACGAGCAGTACTTC	CASSQDRRTYEQYF
-	TRBV10-3	-	TRBJ2-1	TGTGCCATCAGTGACAGTCGCGGTCACAATGAGCAGTTCTTC	CAISDSRGHNEQFF
TRBD1	TRBV3-1/TRBV3-2	-	TRBJ2-2	TGTGCCAGCAGCCAAGTGACAGGGGCCTCCGACACCGGGGAGCTGTTTTTT	CASSQVTGASDTGELFF